Shown below are 10 T cell receptor beta chains from a single sample sequenced in a study of control samples from healthy donors and cancer patients. The table came from immunoSEQ multiplex PCR; TCRdb's copy has only in-frame clones and leaves some out. The sample lists some 25,000 clones, approximately 85% occurring once. The sample consisted of PBMCs. The source is a man between 60 and 70 years old with colorectal cancer.

The CDR3 nucleotides read TGTGCCAGCAGTCCTAGGGACCCTTATACGGGCTACACCTTC. It is translated as CASSPRDPYTGYTF. The rearrangement joins TRBV27 to TRBJ1-2; weak D call: TRBD1 (5 bases). The CDR3 runs to 14 residues. Trimming stripped 5 bases from V and 8 bases from J, with 18 bases between. Germline CDR1 reads MNHEY; CDR2 reads SMNVEV (reference sequence).

Only a few counts were recorded for this clone. The rearrangement joins TRBV11-2 to TRBJ2-3, with 12 bases matching TRBD1. Trimming at V came to 2 bases and at J to 1 base, leaving 10 bases not matched to a gene. This CDR3 is built from 19 residues. Germline-derived CDR1 and CDR2 are SGHAT and FQNNGV. The CDR3 nucleotides read TGTGCCAGCAGCTTACCCGGGACAGGGGGCTGGGAGGGCACAGATACGCAGTATTTT. It specifies CASSLPGTGGWEGTDTQYF.

The J gene is TRBJ2-5, the V gene TRBV6-5; TRBD2 agrees at 11 bases. This CDR3 region has 15 residues. Germline V gene sequence: CDR1 MNHEY, CDR2 SVGAGI. J gave up 5 bases and V 7 bases, and 9 bases lay outside the gene matches. The CDR3 region has the DNA TGTGCCAGCAACACCTTAGCGGGGGGGCGGGAGACCCAGTACTTC. Amino acids: CASNTLAGGRETQYF.

The rearrangement uses TRBV6-2 or TRBV6-3 and TRBJ1-5, with D unresolved. The CDR3 runs to 17 residues. V lost 1 base to trimming and J lost 3 bases, with 16 bases between them. Germline CDR1 and CDR2: MNHEY and SVGEGT. The chain's CDR3 is CASSYLLGGSYNQPQHF. The DNA of the CDR3 is TGTGCCAGCAGTTACTTATTGGGAGGGTCTTACAATCAGCCCCAGCATTTT.

This sequence joins TRBV5-1 and TRBJ2-7; tentatively, D is TRBD1 (6 bases). Germline loops: CDR1 SGHRS, CDR2 YFSETQ. V was trimmed by 4 bases and J by 2 bases, leaving 13 bases between them. The CDR3 has 14 residues. The DNA for the CDR3 is TGCGCCAGCAGCCAACAGGGTCCCCCCTACGAGCAGTACTTC. It specifies CASSQQGPPYEQYF. The full variable domain, in which reference TRBV5-1 and TRBJ2-7 provide the parts outside the CDR3, is KAGVTQTPRYLIKTRGQQVTLSCSPISGHRSVSWYQQTPGQGLQFLFEYFSETQRNKGNFPGRFSGRQFSNSRSEMNVSTLELGDSALYLCASSQQGPPYEQYFGPGTRLTVT.

The chain recombines TRBV6-6 with TRBJ2-7, with D possibly being TRBD2 (5 bases). This CDR3 is built from 13 residues. The germline CDR1 and CDR2 sequences are MNHNY and SVGAGI (reference sequence). Trimming stripped 2 bases from V and 2 bases from J, with 7 bases between. CDR3 DNA: TGTGCCAGCAGTTACGGGAGAACCTACGAGCAGTACGTC. Translated, it gives CASSYGRTYEQYV.

The gene calls are TRBV27 and TRBJ2-1; 7 bases fit TRBD2. Germline V gene lookup returns CDR1 MNHEY and CDR2 SMNVEV (reference sequence). CDR3 length equals 14 residues. The junction had 8 bases not matched to a gene; V was cut back by 5 bases and J by 7 bases. The CDR3 region has the DNA TGTGCCAGCAGTCTCGTGGGGGGGGTTAATGAGCAGTTCTTC. Translating it yields CASSLVGGVNEQFF.

This clone was observed a few times. The V and J genes are TRBV2 and TRBJ2-4; 15 nucleotides match TRBD2. Trimming at V came to 6 bases and at J to 8 bases, leaving 5 bases not matched to a gene. The CDR3 has 15 amino acids. Per germline, CDR1 SNHLY and CDR2 FYNNEI. The CDR3 reads CASRGTSGGKDIQYF. CDR3 DNA: TGTGCCAGCAGAGGGACTAGCGGGGGGAAGGACATTCAGTACTTC.

The CDR3: CASSFSGTWDTQYF. The CDR3 nucleotides read TGTGCCAGCAGCTTTAGCGGGACCTGGGATACGCAGTATTTT. This chain joins TRBV5-6 and TRBJ2-3; 8 bases map to TRBD2. The CDR3 is 14 amino acids. Germline values: CDR1 SGHDT, CDR2 YYEEEE. V lost 2 bases, J lost 6 bases, and 5 bases stayed unmatched. Using reference TRBV5-6 and TRBJ2-3 for the parts outside the CDR3, the full variable domain is DAGVTQSPTHLIKTRGQQVTLRCSPKSGHDTVSWYQQALGQGPQFIFQYYEEEERQRGNFPDRFSGHQFPNYSSELNVNALLLGDSALYLCASSFSGTWDTQYFGPGTRLTVL.

The rearrangement links TRBV3-1 (or the pseudogene TRBV3-2) to TRBJ1-1; the D gene is possibly TRBD1 (6 bases). The CDR3 has 13 residues. The germline gives CDR1 LGHDT, CDR2 YNNKEL (reference sequence). V lost 6 bases to trimming and J lost 4 bases, with 12 bases between them. The CDR3 coding sequence is TGTGCCAGCAGTCCCAGGGGAGTCACTGAAGCTTTCTTT. Its protein is CASSPRGVTEAFF.